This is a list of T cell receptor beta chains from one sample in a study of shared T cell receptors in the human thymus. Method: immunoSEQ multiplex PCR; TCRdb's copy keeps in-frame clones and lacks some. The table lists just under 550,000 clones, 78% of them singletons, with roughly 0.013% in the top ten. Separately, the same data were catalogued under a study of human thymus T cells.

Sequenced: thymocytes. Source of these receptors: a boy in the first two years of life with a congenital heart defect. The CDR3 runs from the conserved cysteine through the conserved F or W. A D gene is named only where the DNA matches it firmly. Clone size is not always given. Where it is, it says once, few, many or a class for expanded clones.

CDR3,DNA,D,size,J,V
CASSLGNESGGADEQFF,TGTGCCAGCAGCTTAGGCAACGAGTCGGGGGGGGCGGATGAGCAGTTCTTC,TRBD2,few,TRBJ2-1,TRBV11-2
CASASGMMYNEQFF,TGTGCCAGCGCTAGCGGGATGATGTACAATGAGCAGTTCTTC,TRBD2,.,TRBJ2-1,TRBV19
CASSQDGPPTEAFF,TGCGCCAGCAGCCAAGATGGGCCACCCACTGAAGCTTTCTTT,.,.,TRBJ1-1,TRBV4-3
CASSIRDRPVYTIYF,TGTGCCAGCAGCATCCGGGACAGGCCCGTTTACACCATATATTTT,TRBD1,.,TRBJ1-3,TRBV28
CASSPGVENQPQHF,TGTGCCAGCAGCCCAGGGGTGGAAAATCAGCCCCAGCATTTT,.,once,TRBJ1-5,TRBV7-9
CASSFNPWLVGEQYF,TGTGCCAGCAGTTTTAACCCATGGCTAGTCGGCGAGCAGTACTTC,.,few,TRBJ2-7,TRBV28
CASSEGSRADTQYF,TGTGCCAGCAGCGAAGGGTCCAGGGCAGATACGCAGTATTTT,.,.,TRBJ2-3,TRBV5-6
CASRLGQGDEKLFF,TGCGCCAGCAGACTGGGACAGGGAGATGAAAAACTGTTTTTT,TRBD1,.,TRBJ1-4,TRBV5-1
CASSQGGRPRYTDTQYF,TGCGCCAGCAGCCAGGGTGGGAGGCCGAGATACACAGATACGCAGTATTTT,.,few,TRBJ2-3,TRBV4-1
CASSPAPSGRAYEQYF,TGTGCCAGCAGTCCAGCCCCTAGCGGGAGGGCCTACGAGCAGTACTTC,TRBD2,once,TRBJ2-7,TRBV11-3
CAINPDRFYGYTF,TGTGCCATCAACCCTGACAGGTTCTATGGCTACACCTTC,.,.,TRBJ1-2,TRBV10-3
CASSERVRPDTQYF,TGCGCCAGCAGCGAGCGGGTGCGCCCAGATACGCAGTATTTT,.,.,TRBJ2-3,TRBV10-2
CASSEGKRFEQFF,TGTGCCAGCAGTGAAGGCAAGCGGTTTGAGCAGTTCTTC,.,.,TRBJ2-1,TRBV6-1
CASSKAGGRTDTQYF,TGTGCCAGCAGCAAAGCGGGGGGACGCACAGATACGCAGTATTTT,.,.,TRBJ2-3,TRBV21-1
CASSMGLAASYNEQFF,TGTGCCAGTAGTATGGGACTAGCGGCGTCCTACAATGAGCAGTTCTTC,TRBD2,.,TRBJ2-1,TRBV19
CARSLSQRGGELFF,TGTGCCAGAAGCTTGAGCCAGCGCGGCGGGGAGCTGTTTTTT,.,.,TRBJ2-2,TRBV5-3
CASSPSTSTDTQYF,TGCGCCAGCAGCCCCTCGACTAGCACAGATACGCAGTATTTT,.,.,TRBJ2-3,TRBV5-1
CSAWEESEAFF,TGCAGTGCCTGGGAGGAGTCCGAAGCTTTCTTT,.,.,TRBJ1-1,TRBV20-1